This T cell receptor (beta chain) emerged from a study of OX40 agonist ivuxolimab in advanced cancers. For context, the study as a whole: Ivuxolimab was a fully human IgG2 agonistic monoclonal antibody targeting the costimulatory receptor OX40 (CD134). Intravenous ivuxolimab was administered to patients every 2 weeks at six dose levels: 0.01, 0.1, 0.3, 1.5, 3 and 10 mg/kg. Among the approximately 50 dose-escalation patients, some 20 had hepatocellular carcinoma, approximately 15 melanoma, 9 renal cell carcinoma and 9 head and neck cancer. The dose-escalation cohort was about 83% male with a mean age of 60 years, ranging from about 23 to 85. Patients were allowed to have had prior anti-PD-1, anti-PD-L1 or anti-CTLA-4 therapy, and 40% of the dose-escalation patients had been treated with checkpoint inhibitors. Partial responses occurred in three dose-escalation patients: two with cutaneous melanoma and one with hepatocellular carcinoma. Peripheral TCRbeta sequencing was intended to test whether TCR sequence diversity was altered and clonal T-cell expansion was caused by ivuxolimab. The paper reports the monotherapy dose-escalation portion (N = 52 patients) of the phase I ivuxolimab trial. Summary of the overall study and its limitations: The antigen specificity of the clonally expanded peripheral T cells was not determined. After ivuxolimab, CD8+ T cells had more expanded clones than CD4+ T cells on average. Clonal expansion of both CD4+ and CD8+ blood T cells was observed from baseline to week 6 at doses 0.1 to 3.0 mg/kg. Partial responders in the 0.1-3.0 mg/kg groups had among the lowest normalized peripheral clonal expansion, especially among CD8+ T cells. Low levels of normalized T-cell clonal expansion were also shown by some nonresponding patients.

This clone was picked up a small number of times. The specificity of this receptor is unknown. Per-nucleotide qualities are absent, and no much larger clonotype sits a single base away. Patients with autoimmune disease history or receiving systemic immunosuppression were excluded from the trial. In every dose cohort, peripheral blood was drawn for TCR sequencing at baseline, cycle 4 day 1, and cycle 7 day 1. Samples came from an open-label, multicenter, first-in-human phase I dose-escalation trial of ivuxolimab. Adults with locally advanced or metastatic melanoma, renal cell carcinoma, hepatocellular carcinoma or head and neck squamous cell carcinoma were enrolled in the trial. Before TCR sequencing, CD4+ T cells and CD8+ T cells from peripheral blood were sorted into separate populations. Genomic DNA was extracted from sorted cells for sequencing of the TCRbeta CDR3 region. TCRbeta CDR3 regions were sequenced using the immunoSEQ Assay. TCRdb holds this immuneACCESS table with in-frame rearrangements only. Some clones are missing; in checked studies, unresolved V genes explain under half, and the rest has no known cause. The sample yields approximately 60,000 clones; about 90% were counted once. Approximately 5% of the sample rests with the top ten.

V loses 4 bases, J loses 3 bases, and the germline ends lie 6 bases apart. CDR1 SQVTM and CDR2 ANQGSEA were looked up in the germline V gene. The CDR3 spans 11 residues, from the cysteine through the phenylalanine. Left in the record is the CDR3 DNA by itself, 33 bases read in frame from the first base. The receptor chain draws on TRBV29-1 and TRBJ2-5, with the D gene call left open. The sequenced sample was CD4+ or CD8+ T cells sorted from blood, obtained in a trial of the OX40 agonist ivuxolimab. The source is an adult with an advanced solid tumor such as melanoma, head and neck, liver or kidney cancer. The sequence in DNA is TGCAGCGTTGGAGTGGAAGAGACCCAGTACTTC. This sequence encodes CSVGVEETQYF.